These 29 T cell receptor beta chains share one sample of origin, sequenced in a study of cytomegalovirus exposure and HLA in healthy donors. Use of 60 Vbeta and 13 Jbeta primers characterized the PCR. The repertoire was sequenced with immunoSEQ multiplex PCR; TCRdb's copy has only in-frame clones and lacks some. The table records over 110,000 clones, about 84% of them present only once. Sequenced: PBMCs. The receptors here all came from a woman aged 40-49 years in good health and CMV-seropositive.

V is TRBV19 and J is TRBJ1-1, with D tentatively TRBD1 (6 bases). Trimming took off 8 bases at V and 11 bases at J, with 21 bases between the two ends. This CDR3 has 13 amino acids. Germline CDR1 is LNHDA and CDR2 is SQIVND (reference sequence). The CDR3 is CASSSRTGGAAFF. For the CDR3, the DNA is TGTGCCAGTTCCTCCAGGACGGGGGGCGCGGCTTTCTTT.

The chain combines TRBV10-3 with TRBJ2-6, with a tentative D call TRBD1 (7 bases). The V gene's germline CDR1 is ENHRY and CDR2 SYGVKD. The CDR3 length is 16 residues. The V gene lost 10 bases and the J gene lost 0 bases, with 16 bases spanning the gap. The CDR3 reads CATGDSLSSGANVLTF. The CDR3 DNA is TGTGCCACGGGGGACAGCCTAAGCTCTGGGGCCAACGTCCTGACTTTC.

V is TRBV5-8 and J is TRBJ1-5; D gene unclear. Germline CDR1 and CDR2: SGHTS and YDEGEE. V was cut by 0 bases and J by 0 bases, with 10 bases left in between. The CDR3 totals 16 residues. Written as DNA, the CDR3 is TGTGCCAGCAGCTTGGATGGAGGAGATAGCAATCAGCCCCAGCATTTT. It translates to CASSLDGGDSNQPQHF. The variable domain in full, with the rest retrieved from reference TRBV5-8 and TRBJ1-5, is EAGVTQSPTHLIKTRGQQATLRCSPISGHTSVYWYQQALGLGLQFLLWYDEGEERNRGNFPPRFSGRQFPNYSSELNVNALELEDSALYLCASSLDGGDSNQPQHFGDGTRLSIL.

The chain combines TRBV7-9 with TRBJ2-7; the match to TRBD2 covers 9 bases. CDR1 is SEHNR and CDR2 is FQNEAQ in the germline V gene (reference sequence). The CDR3 covers 15 residues. The ends lost 1 base at V and 2 bases at J; junction bases unmatched: 3. The CDR3 loop is CASSLGLAETYEQYF. The CDR3 coding sequence is TGTGCCAGCAGCTTAGGACTAGCGGAAACCTACGAGCAGTACTTC. The complete variable domain, with remaining parts taken from reference TRBV7-9 and TRBJ2-7, reads DTGVSQNPRHKITKRGQNVTFRCDPISEHNRLYWYRQTLGQGPEFLTYFQNEAQLEKSRLLSDRFSAERPKGSFSTLEIQRTEQGDSAMYLCASSLGLAETYEQYFGPGTRLTVT.

This clone showed up just once. The chain combines TRBV10-2 with TRBJ2-5, with 11 bases matching TRBD2. V shed 8 bases and J 2 bases; nucleotides not matched to a gene: 22. The CDR3 spans 20 residues. Germline CDR1 and CDR2: WSHSY and SAAADI. For the CDR3, the DNA is TGCGCCAGCTCCAGCAGGGGTAGCGGGAGGGTCCTGGCGTGGCAAGAGACCCAGTACTTC. This translates into CASSSRGSGRVLAWQETQYF.

There are a few counts of this clone. V usage is TRBV6-6 and J usage is TRBJ2-7; 7 bases align to TRBD1. V dropped 9 bases and J dropped 1; count of bases not matched to a gene: 9. This CDR3 has 14 residues. Germline CDR1 is MNHNY and CDR2 is SVGAGI (reference sequence). The CDR3 spells CASILGTESYEQYF. As DNA, the CDR3 is TGTGCCAGTATCCTGGGGACAGAGTCCTACGAGCAGTACTTC.

The chain recombines TRBV2 with TRBJ1-6; D not resolved. This CDR3 region has 14 residues. Trimming removed 6 bases from V and 8 bases from J, with 14 bases in between. CDR1 is SNHLY and CDR2 is FYNNEI in the germline V gene. The CDR3 bases are TGTGCCAGCAGCCCGGACGGGAGGGATTCACCCCTCCACTTT. Residues: CASSPDGRDSPLHF.

This clone has only a few counts. The chain joins TRBV5-1 to TRBJ1-2, with TRBD1 identical over 7 bases. CDR3 length: 15 amino acids. Germline lookup yields CDR1 SGHRS and CDR2 YFSETQ. V lost 0 bases to trimming and J lost 6 bases; unmatched junction nucleotides: 8. The CDR3, as DNA: TGCGCCAGCAGCTTGGGGACAGGACCGGCGGATGGCTACACCTTC. Amino acid sequence: CASSLGTGPADGYTF.

V and J are TRBV19 and TRBJ2-7; TRBD2 matches at 7 bases. The germline gives CDR1 LNHDA, CDR2 SQIVND (reference sequence). Trimming cost V 6 bases and J 0 bases; bases outside gene matches: 8. This CDR3 is 15 amino acids long. CDR3 residues: CASSPWASGSYEQYF. As DNA, the CDR3 is TGTGCCAGTAGCCCCTGGGCTAGCGGCTCCTACGAGCAGTACTTC.

The chain couples TRBV27 to TRBJ2-6, with 10 bases lining up with TRBD1. V was clipped by 2 bases and J by 2 bases; unmatched bases: 0. Germline V gene sequence: CDR1 MNHEY, CDR2 SMNVEV (reference sequence). CDR3 length: 16 residues. Written as DNA, the CDR3 is TGTGCCAGCAGTTTAGGGACAGGGGCTGGGGCCAACGTCCTGACTTTC. It encodes CASSLGTGAGANVLTF.

This chain joins TRBV2 and TRBJ1-1; D may be TRBD1 (5 bases). Trimming removed 2 bases at V and 6 bases at J, with 13 bases between. Germline V gene data show CDR1 as SNHLY and CDR2 as FYNNEI. The CDR3 length is 14 residues. CDR3 amino acids: CASSEQGSGSEAFF. The CDR3 DNA reads as TGTGCCAGCAGTGAACAGGGTAGTGGTTCTGAAGCTTTCTTT.

V and J are TRBV11-2 and TRBJ1-3; no reliable D call. Germline lookup yields CDR1 SGHAT and CDR2 FQNNGV. This CDR3 region has 15 residues. V lost 5 bases to trimming and J lost 0 bases, with 11 bases between them. CDR3 sequence: CASSLQKSSGNTIYF. For the CDR3, the DNA is TGTGCCAGCAGCCTACAGAAAAGCTCTGGAAACACCATATATTTT.

As regards this clone: The same CDR3 also results from other DNA sequences found in this sample. The chain uses TRBV5-1 and TRBJ1-1, with 9 nucleotides matching TRBD1. V lost 2 bases and J lost 5; bases outside the gene matches: 7. This CDR3 has 15 residues. Looked up from germline, CDR1 is SGHRS and CDR2 is YFSETQ. The CDR3 reads CASSFSGQGVTEAFF. The CDR3 DNA reads as TGCGCCAGCAGCTTTTCGGGACAGGGAGTGACTGAAGCTTTCTTT.

V is TRBV15 and J is TRBJ2-3; TRBD2 matches 10 bases. CDR1 is LNHNV, CDR2 YYDKDF, per germline (reference sequence). The CDR3 runs 15 residues. The ends lost 8 bases at V and 6 bases at J; junction bases unmatched: 11. CDR3 sequence: CATSRLAGFTDTQYF. CDR3 DNA: TGTGCCACCTCCAGACTAGCGGGTTTTACCGATACGCAGTATTTT.

This clone was counted a few times. The chain employs TRBV19 and TRBJ1-1; D remains ambiguous. The V gene lost 9 bases and the J gene lost 3 bases, with 11 bases spanning the gap. Germline V lookup: CDR1 LNHDA, CDR2 SQIVND (reference sequence). This CDR3 region has 12 residues. The CDR3 sequence: CASTWAYTEAFF. The CDR3 DNA follows: TGTGCCAGCACCTGGGCGTACACTGAAGCTTTCTTT.

V usage is TRBV5-8 and J usage is TRBJ1-4; D gene ambiguous. CDR1 SGHTS and CDR2 YDEGEE come from the germline V gene. V was clipped by 2 bases and J by 0 bases, with 17 bases between them. The CDR3 is made up of 18 amino acids. The CDR3 here is CASSFPPGTVATNEKLFF. For the CDR3, the DNA is TGTGCCAGCAGCTTCCCCCCCGGAACAGTTGCAACTAATGAAAAACTGTTTTTT.

The V call is TRBV6-5, the J call TRBJ1-5; D is unclear. This CDR3 is 15 amino acids long. With 0 bases removed from V and 5 bases from J, the gap between germline ends came to 11 bases. Germline CDR1 and CDR2: MNHEY and SVGAGI. CDR3 coding DNA: TGTGCCAGCAGTTACTCAAGTTCAGGCGATCAGCCCCAGCATTTT. Its protein is CASSYSSSGDQPQHF.

The rearrangement uses TRBV29-1 and TRBJ1-2; TRBD1 matches at 7 bases. The CDR3 is made up of 14 amino acids. The germline V gene encodes CDR1 SQVTM and CDR2 ANQGSEA. V lost 4 bases and J lost 3; bases outside the gene matches: 8. The CDR3 is CSVVLGGQDYGYTF. The CDR3 coding sequence is TGCAGCGTTGTATTAGGGGGCCAGGACTATGGCTACACCTTC. Full variable domain (remainder filled in from reference TRBV29-1 and TRBJ1-2): SAVISQKPSRDICQRGTSLTIQCQVDSQVTMMFWYRQQPGQSLTLIATANQGSEATYESGFVIDKFPISRPNLTFSTLTVSNMSPEDSSIYLCSVVLGGQDYGYTFGSGTRLTVV.

This clone was detected once. The rearrangement links TRBV9 to TRBJ2-7; TRBD2 aligns across 10 bases. There are 14 residues in the CDR3. The V gene end was trimmed by 3 bases and the J gene end by 3 bases; junction bases not matched to a gene: 3. Germline V gene sequence: CDR1 SGDLS, CDR2 YYNGEE. The CDR3 spells CASSATSGFYEQYF. DNA of the CDR3: TGTGCCAGCAGCGCGACTAGCGGGTTCTACGAGCAGTACTTC.

This clone was recorded only once. The chain couples TRBV12-5 to TRBJ2-7, with 7 bases matching TRBD2. The CDR3 is 16 residues long. Germline trimming cut 5 bases from V and 4 bases from J; bases unmatched to any gene: 14. CDR1 is LGHNT and CDR2 is FRNRAP in the germline V gene. Here the CDR3 reads CASGPRGGIGGYEQYF. CDR3 bases: TGTGCTAGTGGTCCAAGGGGAGGGATCGGGGGTTACGAGCAGTACTTC. The variable domain in full, completed from reference TRBV12-5 and TRBJ2-7, reads DARVTQTPRHKVTEMGQEVTMRCQPILGHNTVFWYRQTMMQGLELLAYFRNRAPLDDSGMPKDRFSAEMPDATLATLKIQPSEPRDSAVYFCASGPRGGIGGYEQYFGPGTRLTVT.

The DNA of the CDR3 is TGTGCCAGCAGCTTTAGGTTCCAGGGGGTGAACACCGGGGAGCTGTTTTTT. Residues: CASSFRFQGVNTGELFF. This chain uses TRBV11-2 with TRBJ2-2; 7 bases agree with TRBD1. After removal of 3 bases from V and 1 base from J, the junction contained 8 bases not matched to a gene. CDR3 length: 17 amino acids. Germline CDR1 and CDR2: SGHAT and FQNNGV. Full variable domain (missing parts from reference TRBV11-2 and TRBJ2-2): EAGVAQSPRYKIIEKRQSVAFWCNPISGHATLYWYQQILGQGPKLLIQFQNNGVVDDSQLPKDRFSAERLKGVDSTLKIQPAKLEDSAVYLCASSFRFQGVNTGELFFGEGSRLTVL.

V usage is TRBV5-5 and J usage is TRBJ2-7; perhaps TRBD2 as D (5 bases). The CDR3 is 15 amino acids. Germline CDR1 SGHKS, CDR2 YYEKEE (reference sequence). The V gene lost 4 bases and the J gene lost 2 bases, with 16 bases spanning the gap. CDR3 protein: CASSHPRASAYEQYF. CDR3 bases: TGTGCCAGCAGCCATCCGAGGGCCTCTGCCTACGAGCAGTACTTC.

V usage is TRBV2 and J usage is TRBJ2-7; weak D call: TRBD2 (6 bases). Per the germline V gene, CDR1 is SNHLY and CDR2 is FYNNEI. The CDR3 has 13 amino acids. Trimming left V 7 bases short and J 7 bases short, with 17 bases between. The CDR3 loop reads CASTGAYRKEQYF. Written as DNA, the CDR3 is TGTGCCAGCACGGGAGCTTACAGGAAGGAGCAGTACTTC.

The chain couples TRBV6-6 to TRBJ2-5; D possibly corresponds to TRBD2 (5 bases). The germline CDR1 and CDR2 sequences are MNHNY and SVGAGI (reference sequence). The CDR3 contains 16 residues. Between the trimmed V and J ends, which lost 4 bases and 4 bases, there was a span of 19 bases. In DNA, the CDR3 is TGTGCCAGCAGTTTATGGTACGAGGGCGCGGGAGAGACCCAGTACTTC. Its protein is CASSLWYEGAGETQYF.

The CDR3 reads CASSLGRERPTEAFF. CDR3 nucleotide sequence: TGTGCCAGCAGCTTAGGAAGGGAGAGACCGACTGAAGCTTTCTTT. The rearrangement uses TRBV7-9 and TRBJ1-1; D remains ambiguous. The CDR3 sequence is 15 residues long. V dropped 1 base and J dropped 5 bases, with 14 bases sitting between them. The V gene's germline CDR1 is SEHNR and CDR2 FQNEAQ (reference sequence).

This clone was counted a single time. The V gene is TRBV7-9, the J gene TRBJ1-2, with D possibly being TRBD1 (6 bases). CDR3 length: 13 amino acids. The germline V gene has CDR1 SEHNR and CDR2 FQNEAQ (reference sequence). V lost 1 base to trimming and J lost 4 bases, with 7 bases between them. The CDR3 reads CASSLGTAYGYTF. The CDR3 bases are TGTGCCAGCAGCTTAGGGACAGCCTATGGCTACACCTTC.

This clone was seen once. The chain uses TRBV30 and TRBJ2-1; 10 bases match TRBD2. The junction had 5 bases not matched to a gene; V was cut back by 0 bases and J by 3 bases. The CDR3 contains 16 residues. Germline CDR1 GTSNPN, CDR2 SVGIG (reference sequence). The CDR3 loop is CAWSVGGTSVYNEQFF. The DNA for the CDR3 is TGTGCCTGGAGTGTCGGGGGGACTAGCGTCTACAATGAGCAGTTCTTC.

The chain couples TRBV25-1 to TRBJ2-2; maybe TRBD1 (5 bases). In germline, CDR1 is MGHDK, CDR2 SYGVNS. V was trimmed by 7 bases and J by 4 bases, leaving 16 bases between them. CDR3 length equals 15 residues. The CDR3 DNA is TGTGCCAGCATGCAGGGATCCACTATCACCGGGGAGCTGTTTTTT. Translating gives CASMQGSTITGELFF.

The CDR3 loop is CASGTGAATNEKLFF. CDR3 nucleotide sequence: TGTGCCAGCGGGACAGGCGCCGCAACTAATGAAAAACTGTTTTTT. V gene TRBV6-1 combines with J gene TRBJ1-4; TRBD1 aligns across 8 bases. Germline V gene lookup returns CDR1 MNHNS and CDR2 SASEGT. V gave up 8 bases and J gave up 0 bases; unmatched junction bases: 5. This CDR3 is 15 amino acids long.